Presented here are 13 T cell receptor beta chains from one specimen sequenced in a study of blood T cell repertoires in COVID-19. Here immunoSEQ multiplex PCR was the method, and the copy in TCRdb shows in-frame clones only, minus some. The table has 70,000 to 90,000 clones, over 65% seen once. Sequencing was carried out using peripheral blood. All receptors derive from a human donor in a cohort sampled during active COVID-19.

This chain connects TRBV27 to TRBJ2-4; 8 positions agree with TRBD2. Germline loops: CDR1 MNHEY, CDR2 SMNVEV (reference sequence). The CDR3 spans 13 residues. After removal of 1 base from V and 9 bases from J, the junction contained 2 bases not matched to a gene. The CDR3 spells CASSLYRGGIQYF. DNA for the CDR3: TGTGCCAGCAGTTTATACCGGGGGGGCATTCAGTACTTC.

The chain is built from TRBV19 and TRBJ2-5; TRBD2 aligns across 12 bases. This CDR3 has 16 residues. V trimming: 4 bases; J trimming: 4 bases; junction bases outside the gene matches: 7. Germline lookup yields CDR1 LNHDA and CDR2 SQIVND (reference sequence). CDR3 region: CASSTTSGGFRETQYF. CDR3 nucleotides: TGTGCCAGTAGTACCACTAGCGGGGGGTTCAGAGAGACCCAGTACTTC.

The chain links TRBV5-1 to TRBJ1-1; D is ambiguous. Germline CDR1 reads SGHRS; CDR2 reads YFSETQ. This CDR3 contains 14 residues. The V and J ends lost 1 base and 4 bases respectively, with 11 bases between them. The CDR3 nucleotides read TGCGCCAGCAGCTTGACCCACCCGAGCACTGAAGCTTTCTTT. It translates to CASSLTHPSTEAFF. The entire variable domain, with the rest obtained from reference TRBV5-1 and TRBJ1-1, is as follows: KAGVTQTPRYLIKTRGQQVTLSCSPISGHRSVSWYQQTPGQGLQFLFEYFSETQRNKGNFPGRFSGRQFSNSRSEMNVSTLELGDSALYLCASSLTHPSTEAFFGQGTRLTVV.

V gene TRBV5-5 combines with J gene TRBJ1-2; D gene uncertain. The germline V gene has CDR1 SGHKS and CDR2 YYEKEE (reference sequence). Trimming shortened V by 4 bases and J by 8 bases, and 9 bases separated the two germline ends. The CDR3 totals 11 residues. CDR3 DNA: TGTGCCAGCAGCATGGACGAGGGCTACACCTTC. This sequence encodes CASSMDEGYTF.

This CDR3 reads CASSQTGTVNEKLFF. The CDR3 DNA follows: TGCGCCAGCAGCCAAACCGGGACAGTGAATGAAAAACTGTTTTTT. The rearrangement joins TRBV5-1 to TRBJ1-4; TRBD1 matches at 7 bases. The J segment lost 5 bases and the V segment lost 4 bases, leaving 8 bases of the junction unmatched. Germline CDR1 and CDR2: SGHRS and YFSETQ. The CDR3 spans 15 residues.

The V and J genes are TRBV28 and TRBJ1-6; no definite D call. Trimming removed 3 bases from V and 9 bases from J, with 15 bases in between. Germline V CDR1 and CDR2: MDHEN, SYDVKM. The CDR3 length is 15 residues. CDR3 in DNA: TGTGCCAGCAGTTTTCGGAGCCCCCAAGTTTCACCCCTCCACTTT. Amino acid sequence: CASSFRSPQVSPLHF.

The chain recombines TRBV5-1 with TRBJ2-3; the match to TRBD1 covers 9 bases. Germline loops: CDR1 SGHRS, CDR2 YFSETQ. The V gene end was trimmed by 0 bases and the J gene end by 4 bases; junction bases not matched to a gene: 6. This CDR3 comprises 16 residues. For the CDR3, the DNA is TGCGCCAGCAGCTTGGTGGGACAGGGCGTTGCAGATACGCAGTATTTT. Its translation is CASSLVGQGVADTQYF.

Here the CDR3 DNA reads TGTGCCAGCAGCCCGTCCGGCAGGGCGCGAACTGAAGCTTTCTTT. It translates to CASSPSGRARTEAFF. V gene TRBV11-2 combines with J gene TRBJ1-1; perhaps TRBD1 as D (5 bases). Germline V lookup: CDR1 SGHAT, CDR2 FQNNGV. Trimming took 5 bases from V and 5 from J, leaving 18 bases between them. The length of the CDR3 is 15 residues.

V gene TRBV6-6 combines with J gene TRBJ2-3; no definite D call. The length of the CDR3 is 16 residues. The V and J ends lost 0 bases and 2 bases respectively, with 12 bases between them. Germline V gene data show CDR1 as MNHNY and CDR2 as SVGAGI (reference sequence). As DNA, the CDR3 is TGTGCCAGCAGTTACTCGAGGCCCCGGTCCACAGATACGCAGTATTTT. Its translation is CASSYSRPRSTDTQYF.

V usage is TRBV19 and J usage is TRBJ1-4, with D possibly being TRBD1 (6 bases). This CDR3 is built from 15 residues. In germline, CDR1 is LNHDA, CDR2 SQIVND (reference sequence). V lost 4 bases, J lost 0 bases, and 9 bases lay in between. The CDR3 DNA reads as TGTGCCAGTAGTACTACAGGGACAACTAATGAAAAACTGTTTTTT. Translating it yields CASSTTGTTNEKLFF. Combining the CDR3 with reference TRBV19 and TRBJ1-4 gives the whole variable domain DGGITQSPKYLFRKEGQNVTLSCEQNLNHDAMYWYRQDPGQGLRLIYYSQIVNDFQKGDIAEGYSVSREKKESFPLTVTSAQKNPTAFYLCASSTTGTTNEKLFFGSGTQLSVL.

The V and J genes are TRBV2 and TRBJ2-2; no clear D. This CDR3 has 16 amino acids. The V and J ends lost 7 bases and 5 bases respectively, with 20 bases between them. Germline CDR1 is SNHLY and CDR2 is FYNNEI. CDR3 nucleotides: TGTGCCAGCACCCCGCGGAACGGCCCGAGGACCGGGGAGCTGTTTTTT. Translation gives CASTPRNGPRTGELFF.

The chain carries TRBV6-5 and TRBJ1-1; 8 bases align to TRBD1. The CDR3 runs 15 residues. Unmatched junction bases numbered 10, after V lost 6 bases and J lost 4 bases. CDR1 and CDR2 from the germline V gene are MNHEY and SVGAGI. CDR3 sequence: CASRGTDRGPTEAFF. The CDR3 DNA reads TGTGCCAGCAGGGGAACCGACAGGGGACCCACTGAAGCTTTCTTT.

The chain has TRBV6-5 and TRBJ2-7; D not certain. Trimming shortened V by 2 bases and J by 0 bases, and 8 bases separated the two germline ends. CDR1 is MNHEY, CDR2 SVGAGI, per germline. This CDR3 spans 14 amino acids. CDR3 in DNA: TGTGCCAGCAGTTACCAGGCGAGCTCCTACGAGCAGTACTTC. Its protein is CASSYQASSYEQYF.